This TCR beta chain was identified in a study of blood T cells in healthy people across ages. Study context: Template switching retrieved approximately one barcoded beta molecule for each two T cells.

As to this clonotype: A much larger clone sits a single nucleotide away, making a read error possible.

The authors ran a second PCR of roughly 6 to 12 cycles using a sample-barcoded 5' primer and a J-beta primer mix. TCRdb re-called the 5' RACE reads through MiXCR, storing one row per CDR3 protein. In the table there are 1.5 million to 2 million distinct CDR3 sequences, 28% of which are singletons. The sequence was collected from a woman aged 25 to 39 in good health. The sequencing sample was made of blood.

The CDR3 reads CASRATGGTYEQYF. The CDR3 nucleotides read TGTGCCAGCAGGGCAACAGGGGGGACCTACGAGCAGTACTTC. The rearrangement uses TRBV28 and TRBJ2-7; 8 bases are a match to TRBD1. Germline loops: CDR1 MDHEN, CDR2 SYDVKM. The ends lost 6 bases at V and 2 bases at J; junction bases unmatched: 6. The CDR3 sequence is 14 residues long.